Each of the 28 T cell receptor beta chains below was sequenced from the same sample in a study of T cell repertoires in cytomegalovirus infection. TCRdb reprocessed the reads with MiXCR, giving one entry per CDR3 protein. The sample lists about 830,000 distinct CDR3 sequences; around a third were seen once. Their specific antigens are unknown. This specimen consisted of cultured CD8+ T cells from PBMCs, obtained from culture after CMV antigen stimulation. Receptors were obtained from a human donor in good health (CMV status not recorded). Some clones in this sample may be carry-over from other donors' samples.

This rearrangement joins TRBV6-6 to TRBJ1-2; possible D gene TRBD1, 5 bases. The CDR3 has 18 amino acids. The germline V and J ends were trimmed by 2 bases and 6 bases, with 25 bases remaining between them. CDR1 is MNHNY and CDR2 is SVGAGI in the germline V gene (reference sequence). CDR3 nucleotides: TGTGCCAGCAGTTACCCGCACGAAGGGGCTTTGGGGTTGGATGGCTACACCTTC. Its protein product is CASSYPHEGALGLDGYTF.

This clonotype was recorded at least ten times. The CDR3 spells CASRARRIGSNEQFF. Here the CDR3 DNA reads TGTGCCAGCAGAGCGAGGCGAATAGGATCCAATGAGCAGTTCTTC. V usage is TRBV2 and J usage is TRBJ2-1, with D unresolved. The germline V gene encodes CDR1 SNHLY and CDR2 FYNNEI. Trimming pared 6 bases from V and 6 bases from J, leaving 18 bases between. The CDR3 consists of 15 residues.

The sample holds a few counts of this clonotype. The junction and the germline gene differ at one end; a read error may be behind it. The rearrangement links TRBV7-7 to TRBJ2-2, with TRBD1 matching 10 bases. This CDR3 has 15 residues. Germline CDR1 reads SSHAT; CDR2 reads FNYEAQ (reference sequence). The CDR3: CASSFDRGQIGELFF. CDR3 bases: TGTGCTAGCAGCTTCGACAGGGGGCAAATCGGGGAGCTGTTTTTT.

This rearrangement joins TRBV7-9 to TRBJ1-6, with unresolved D. Germline values: CDR1 SEHNR, CDR2 FQNEAQ (reference sequence). V was clipped by 5 bases and J by 5 bases, with 7 bases between them. The CDR3 is 13 residues long. CDR3 residues: CASSDLNNSPLHF. In DNA, the CDR3 is TGTGCCAGCAGCGATCTTAATAATTCACCCCTCCACTTT. Together with reference TRBV7-9 and TRBJ1-6, the CDR3 gives the full variable domain: DTGVSQNPRHKITKRGQNVTFRCDPISEHNRLYWYRQTLGQGPEFLTYFQNEAQLEKSRLLSDRFSAERPKGSFSTLEIQRTEQGDSAMYLCASSDLNNSPLHFGNGTRLTVT.

This clonotype was counted between two and nine times. The chain is built from TRBV6-2 or TRBV6-3 and TRBJ2-7; D possibly matches TRBD1 or TRBD2 (5 bases each). The CDR3 length is 15 residues. Germline CDR1 MNHEY, CDR2 SVGEGT. V lost 2 bases, J lost 4 bases, and 15 bases lay in between. The CDR3: CASSYGDRDPYEQYV. The DNA of the CDR3 is TGTGCCAGCAGTTACGGTGACCGGGACCCGTACGAGCAGTACGTC.

The chain couples TRBV7-9 to TRBJ2-3; TRBD1 matches 9 bases. The CDR3 loop spans 18 amino acids. In germline, CDR1 is SEHNR, CDR2 FQNEAQ (reference sequence). V was clipped by 5 bases and J by 2 bases; unmatched bases: 14. In DNA form, the CDR3 reads TGTGCCAGCAGCCCCGGACAGGGGTCTGCTTTAATCACAGATACGCAGTATTTT. It is translated as CASSPGQGSALITDTQYF.

The chain is built from TRBV7-9 and TRBJ2-5; TRBD2 agrees at 13 bases. The V gene's germline CDR1 is SEHNR and CDR2 FQNEAQ (reference sequence). After removal of 6 bases from V and 5 bases from J, the junction contained 6 bases not matched to a gene. This CDR3 is 15 amino acids long. The CDR3 DNA sequence: TGTGCCAGCAGAGGACTAGCGGGGGCCGGGGAGACCCAGTACTTC. Translation gives CASRGLAGAGETQYF.

Only a few counts were recorded for this clonotype. This rearrangement joins TRBV7-9 to TRBJ1-6; tentative D call: TRBD1 (5 bases). Germline CDR1 reads SEHNR; CDR2 reads FQNEAQ (reference sequence). V was cut by 5 bases and J by 10 bases, with 15 bases left in between. The CDR3 extends over 14 amino acids. The CDR3 loop reads CASSQGPMGSPLHF. The CDR3 DNA is TGTGCCAGCAGCCAGGGACCGATGGGCTCACCCCTCCACTTT.

Worth noting for this clonotype: With a much larger clone just one base away, this may be a read error. The DNA of the CDR3 is TGTGCCAGCAGCTTACCCATGGAGATACTCCACAATGAGCAGTTCTTC. It yields the protein CASSLPMEILHNEQFF. The gene calls are TRBV7-8 and TRBJ2-1; unclear D gene. The V gene lost 2 bases and the J gene lost 5 bases, with 16 bases spanning the gap. The germline CDR1 and CDR2 sequences are SGHVS and FQNEAQ. The CDR3 has 16 amino acids.

The rearrangement links TRBV12-3 or TRBV12-4 to TRBJ2-7; no reliable D call. The CDR3 contains 14 residues. With 4 bases removed from V and 1 base from J, the gap between germline ends came to 11 bases. The CDR3 DNA reads as TGTGCCAGCAGTTCCCGGGTGAGGTCCTACGAGCAGTACTTC. As protein: CASSSRVRSYEQYF.

This clonotype was picked up a small number of times. CDR3 protein: CAISLIRQGAATTYNEQFF. The CDR3 nucleotides read TGTGCCATCAGTCTTATCCGACAGGGGGCCGCGACTACTTACAATGAGCAGTTCTTC. This chain uses TRBV10-3 with TRBJ2-1, with TRBD1 identical over 10 bases. CDR1 is ENHRY, CDR2 SYGVKD, per germline. V was pared by 5 bases and J by 4 bases, with 17 bases of the junction left unmatched. The CDR3 extends over 19 amino acids.

The chain links TRBV27 to TRBJ1-6, with 10 bases that match TRBD1. The CDR3 has 16 residues. Germline V lookup: CDR1 MNHEY, CDR2 SMNVEV (reference sequence). Unmatched junction bases numbered 14, after V lost 5 bases and J lost 13 bases. The CDR3 DNA is TGTGCCAGCAGTCCCCTTGGACAGGGGGGCCGGTACCCCCTCCACTTT. This encodes CASSPLGQGGRYPLHF.

The chain employs TRBV12-3 or TRBV12-4 and TRBJ1-1, with unresolved D. With 10 bases removed from V and 2 bases from J, the gap between germline ends came to 20 bases. This CDR3 has 15 amino acids. The CDR3, as DNA: TGTGCCATCTCCCTGGAGCAGGTGGAAAACACTGAAGCTTTCTTT. Its protein is CAISLEQVENTEAFF.

This clonotype was detected many times. The V call is TRBV7-3, the J call TRBJ1-1; D is perhaps TRBD1 (5 bases). The CDR3 is made up of 14 amino acids. Germline loops: CDR1 SGHTA, CDR2 FQGTGA. The V end lost 1 base, the J end lost 3 bases, and 9 bases lay between the germline ends. The CDR3 DNA reads TGTGCCAGCAGCTTAAGGCGAGGGGACACTGAAGCTTTCTTT. It codes for CASSLRRGDTEAFF.

The V call is TRBV6-1, the J call TRBJ2-7; maybe TRBD2 (5 bases). Trimming left V 5 bases short and J 0 bases short, with 8 bases between. Germline loops: CDR1 MNHNS, CDR2 SASEGT. This CDR3 contains 13 residues. CDR3 protein: CASSYSDSYEQYF. The CDR3 DNA follows: TGTGCCAGCAGTTATAGCGACTCCTACGAGCAGTACTTC.

This clonotype was counted between two and nine times. The CDR3 sequence is CASSEPGYKINYGYTF. For the CDR3, the DNA is TGTGCCAGCAGTGAACCAGGGTATAAAATTAACTATGGCTACACCTTC. This chain connects TRBV2 to TRBJ1-2, with a tentative D call TRBD1 (5 bases). The length of the CDR3 is 16 residues. Deletions cut 2 bases from V and 1 base from J, with 14 bases between. From germline, CDR1 is SNHLY and CDR2 FYNNEI.

The gene calls are TRBV20-1 and TRBJ2-5; a possible D gene is TRBD2 (5 bases). V lost 0 bases and J lost 1, with 18 bases in between. CDR1 DFQATT and CDR2 SNEGSKA come from the germline V gene (reference sequence). The CDR3 extends over 17 amino acids. The CDR3 region is CSARDYPRVYSQETQYF. CDR3 DNA sequence: TGCAGTGCTAGAGATTATCCGCGGGTGTATTCCCAAGAGACCCAGTACTTC.

This clonotype has only a few counts. This sequence joins TRBV27 and TRBJ2-1, with 7 bases matching TRBD2. The CDR3 consists of 13 residues. Germline assignment: CDR1 MNHEY and CDR2 SMNVEV (reference sequence). Unmatched junction bases numbered 5, after V lost 11 bases and J lost 1 base. The CDR3 region is CASGGGSYNEQFF. The CDR3 coding sequence is TGTGCCTCCGGCGGGGGATCCTACAATGAGCAGTTCTTC.

A few counts support this clonotype. The V call is TRBV7-9, the J call TRBJ1-2; TRBD1 aligns across 8 bases. V gave up 5 bases and J gave up 8 bases; unmatched junction bases: 7. Germline CDR1 and CDR2: SEHNR and FQNEAQ (reference sequence). The CDR3 covers 13 residues. The CDR3 DNA reads as TGTGCCAGCAGCCAGGACAGGGTGGGAGGCTACACCTTC. It yields the protein CASSQDRVGGYTF.

The CDR3 region has the DNA TGTGCCAGCAGCCAATCCCTGATGGGGCTGAGAGAGACCCAGTACTTC. Amino acid sequence: CASSQSLMGLRETQYF. The V and J genes are TRBV4-2 and TRBJ2-5; a possible D gene is TRBD1 (5 bases). Germline CDR1 reads LGHNA; CDR2 reads YNFKEQ. The CDR3 sequence is 16 residues long. V shed 2 bases and J shed 4 bases, with 17 bases lying between them.

This clonotype has only a few counts. The chain couples TRBV6-1 to TRBJ1-1; no definite D call. Deletions cut 1 base from V and 0 bases from J, with 9 bases between. The CDR3 consists of 15 residues. Germline V gives CDR1 MNHNS, CDR2 SASEGT. This CDR3 is CASSEGQFLNTEAFF. CDR3 in DNA: TGTGCCAGCAGTGAAGGACAATTTTTGAACACTGAAGCTTTCTTT.

The chain couples TRBV7-9 to TRBJ2-3; 7 bases map to TRBD2. V lost 3 bases to trimming and J lost 2 bases; unmatched junction nucleotides: 11. CDR1 is SEHNR, CDR2 FQNEAQ, per germline (reference sequence). There are 17 residues in the CDR3. CDR3 DNA sequence: TGTGCCAGCAGCTTCCCCGGGAGGCGGGAAAACACAGATACGCAGTATTTT. Protein: CASSFPGRRENTDTQYF. The variable domain in full, with the rest retrieved from reference TRBV7-9 and TRBJ2-3, is DTGVSQNPRHKITKRGQNVTFRCDPISEHNRLYWYRQTLGQGPEFLTYFQNEAQLEKSRLLSDRFSAERPKGSFSTLEIQRTEQGDSAMYLCASSFPGRRENTDTQYFGPGTRLTVL.

This chain joins TRBV9 and TRBJ1-4; a weak D match, TRBD1 (5 bases). The CDR3 runs 16 residues. V lost 3 bases and J lost 0, with 12 bases in between. Germline CDR1 is SGDLS and CDR2 is YYNGEE. CDR3 in DNA: TGTGCCAGCAGCGGAAGGAGGGGCTCAACTAATGAAAAACTGTTTTTT. It codes for CASSGRRGSTNEKLFF.

This clonotype turned up a few times. The chain combines TRBV4-3 with TRBJ2-5; 8 nucleotides align to TRBD2. This CDR3 spans 18 amino acids. Trimming took 0 bases from V and 3 from J; bases not matched to a gene: 12. CDR1 is LGHNA and CDR2 is YSLEER in the germline V gene. For the CDR3, the DNA is TGCGCCAGCAGCCAAGATAGCGCGGGGGGTCTGGACGAAGAGACCCAGTACTTC. The encoded protein is CASSQDSAGGLDEETQYF.

The V gene is TRBV7-9, the J gene TRBJ2-3; possible D gene TRBD2, 5 bases. Between the trimmed V and J ends, which lost 9 bases and 1 base, there was a span of 14 bases. Germline loops: CDR1 SEHNR, CDR2 FQNEAQ (reference sequence). The length of the CDR3 is 14 residues. In nucleotides, the CDR3 is TGTGCCAGTTCCCAGCGGTTTGGCACAGATACGCAGTATTTT. Translation gives CASSQRFGTDTQYF.

J is TRBJ2-7 and V is TRBV12-3 or TRBV12-4; D gene unclear. There are 13 residues in the CDR3. V was trimmed by 5 bases and J by 5 bases, leaving 13 bases between them. CDR3 bases: TGTGCCAGCAGTCCGGGTCAGGCCAACGAGCAGTACTTC. The encoded protein is CASSPGQANEQYF.

This clonotype was found once. The chain employs TRBV20-1 and TRBJ2-5, with 7 bases matching TRBD1. The CDR3 runs 13 residues. Looked up from germline, CDR1 is DFQATT and CDR2 is SNEGSKA (reference sequence). The DNA for the CDR3 is TGCACCATTAAGGACAGGCAGGACGAGACCCAGTACTTC. Amino acids: CTIKDRQDETQYF.

The V and J genes are TRBV7-6 and TRBJ2-3; D possibly corresponds to TRBD1 (6 bases). Trimming stripped 1 base from V and 1 base from J, with 15 bases between. Germline loops: CDR1 SGHVS, CDR2 FNYEAQ. The CDR3 sequence is 17 residues long. The CDR3 loop reads CASSLDGRGVGTDTQYF. CDR3 sequence (DNA): TGTGCCAGCAGCTTAGACGGCAGGGGTGTTGGCACAGATACGCAGTATTTT.